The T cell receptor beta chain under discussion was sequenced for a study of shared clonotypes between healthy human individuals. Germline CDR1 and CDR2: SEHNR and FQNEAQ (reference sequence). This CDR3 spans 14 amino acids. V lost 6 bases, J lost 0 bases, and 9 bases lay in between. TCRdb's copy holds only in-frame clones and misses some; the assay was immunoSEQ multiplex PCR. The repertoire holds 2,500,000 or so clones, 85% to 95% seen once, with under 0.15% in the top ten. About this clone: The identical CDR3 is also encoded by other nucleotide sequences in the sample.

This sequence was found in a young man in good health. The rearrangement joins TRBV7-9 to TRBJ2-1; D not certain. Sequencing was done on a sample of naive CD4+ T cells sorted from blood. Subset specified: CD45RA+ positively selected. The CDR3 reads CASRPSSSYNEQFF. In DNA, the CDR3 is TGTGCCAGCAGACCCTCGAGCTCCTACAATGAGCAGTTCTTC.